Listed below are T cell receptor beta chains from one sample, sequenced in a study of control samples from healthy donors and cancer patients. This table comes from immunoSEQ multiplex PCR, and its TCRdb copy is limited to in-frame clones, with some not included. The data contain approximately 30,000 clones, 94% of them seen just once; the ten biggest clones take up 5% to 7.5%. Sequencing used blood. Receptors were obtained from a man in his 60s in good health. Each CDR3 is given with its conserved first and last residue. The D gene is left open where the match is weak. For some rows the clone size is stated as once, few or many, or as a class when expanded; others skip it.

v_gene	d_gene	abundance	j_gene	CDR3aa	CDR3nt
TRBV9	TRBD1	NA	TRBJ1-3	CASSVAAGGTIYF	TGTGCCAGCAGCGTAGCGGCAGGGGGCACCATATATTTT
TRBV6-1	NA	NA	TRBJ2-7	CASSEMGYEQYF	TGTGCCAGCAGTGAAATGGGCTACGAGCAGTACTTC
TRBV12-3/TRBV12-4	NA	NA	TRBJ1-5	CASSSQRNQPQHF	TGTGCCAGCAGCTCCCAACGGAATCAGCCCCAGCATTTT
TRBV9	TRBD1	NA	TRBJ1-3	CASSETGISGNTIYF	TGTGCCAGCAGCGAGACAGGGATCTCTGGAAACACCATATATTTT
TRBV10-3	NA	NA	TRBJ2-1	CAISPDRNSYNEQFF	TGTGCCATCAGTCCCGACAGGAACTCCTACAATGAGCAGTTCTTC
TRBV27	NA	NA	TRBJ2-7	CASSLFPGGSYEQYF	TGTGCCAGCAGTTTATTTCCCGGGGGTTCCTACGAGCAGTACTTC
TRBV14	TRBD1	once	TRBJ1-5	CASSQEERGRGSQPQHF	TGTGCCAGCAGCCAAGAAGAGAGGGGGCGGGGCAGTCAGCCCCAGCATTTT
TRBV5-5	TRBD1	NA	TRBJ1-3	CASSQGQGVFSGNTIYF	TGTGCCAGCAGCCAGGGACAGGGGGTCTTCTCTGGAAACACCATATATTTT
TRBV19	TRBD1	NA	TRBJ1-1	CASSIVLGTGMAEAFF	TGTGCCAGTAGTATAGTTTTAGGGACAGGGATGGCTGAAGCTTTCTTT
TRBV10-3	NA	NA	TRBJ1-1	CAIRGREDTEAFF	TGTGCCATCAGAGGACGGGAGGACACTGAAGCTTTCTTT
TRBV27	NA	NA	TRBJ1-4	CASSLGLGATNEKLFF	TGTGCCAGCAGTTTAGGCCTCGGAGCAACTAATGAAAAACTGTTTTTT
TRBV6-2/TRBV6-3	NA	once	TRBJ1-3	CASSSAMAGNTIYF	TGTGCCAGCAGCTCCGCGATGGCGGGAAACACCATATATTTT
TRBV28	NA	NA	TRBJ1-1	CASSRQGIEAFF	TGTGCCAGCAGTCGCCAGGGCATTGAAGCTTTCTTT
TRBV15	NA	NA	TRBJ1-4	CATSRDKAQGPNEKLFF	TGTGCCACCAGCAGAGATAAAGCCCAGGGCCCTAATGAAAAACTGTTTTTT
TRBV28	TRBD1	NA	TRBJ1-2	CASGTGINGYTF	TGTGCCAGCGGGACAGGCATTAATGGCTACACCTTC
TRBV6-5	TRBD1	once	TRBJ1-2	CASSSQGDYGYTF	TGTGCCAGCAGTTCACAGGGGGACTATGGCTACACCTTC
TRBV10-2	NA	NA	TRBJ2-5	CASSENRGGTATQYF	TGCGCCAGCAGTGAGAACAGGGGAGGGACCGCGACCCAGTACTTC
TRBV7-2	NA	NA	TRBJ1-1	CASSLEEGTEAFF	TGTGCCAGCAGCTTAGAAGAAGGGACTGAAGCTTTCTTT
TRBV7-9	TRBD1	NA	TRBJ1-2	CASSSNRGIGYGYTF	TGTGCCAGCAGCTCCAACAGGGGTATTGGCTATGGCTACACCTTC
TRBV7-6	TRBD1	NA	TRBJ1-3	CASSSDRVGGNTIYF	TGTGCCAGCAGCTCAGACAGGGTGGGAGGAAACACCATATATTTT
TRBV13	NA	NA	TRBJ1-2	CASSREPNYGYTF	TGTGCCAGCAGCCGAGAGCCGAACTATGGCTACACCTTC
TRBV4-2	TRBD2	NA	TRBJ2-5	CASSHETQAAGLAGGRGTQYF	TGTGCCAGCAGCCACGAAACCCAAGCCGCGGGACTAGCGGGGGGGCGGGGGACCCAGTACTTC
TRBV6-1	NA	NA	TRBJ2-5	CASSEVAGSQGTQYF	TGTGCCAGCAGTGAAGTTGCAGGGAGTCAGGGGACCCAGTACTTC
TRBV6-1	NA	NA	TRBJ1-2	CASSDKGHLNYGYTF	TGTGCCAGCAGTGATAAGGGTCATCTAAACTATGGCTACACCTTC
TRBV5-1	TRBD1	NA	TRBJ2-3	CASAILGTGIADTQYF	TGCGCCAGCGCTATCCTCGGGACAGGGATCGCAGATACGCAGTATTTT
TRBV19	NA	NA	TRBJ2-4	CASSSFQGNKNIQYF	TGTGCCAGTAGTTCCTTTCAGGGTAACAAAAACATTCAGTACTTC
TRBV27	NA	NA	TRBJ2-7	CASSLGGTHLSYEQYF	TGTGCCAGCAGTCTTGGGGGGACTCACCTCTCCTACGAGCAGTACTTC
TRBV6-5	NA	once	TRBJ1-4	CASRRGVGEKLFF	TGTGCCAGCAGAAGGGGGGTGGGTGAAAAACTGTTTTTT
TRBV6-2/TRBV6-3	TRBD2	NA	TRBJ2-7	CASSSNIGLAGGFYEQYF	TGTGCCAGCAGTTCAAACATCGGACTAGCGGGGGGGTTCTACGAGCAGTACTTC
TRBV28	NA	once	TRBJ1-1	CATAGNTEAFF	TGTGCCACGGCCGGGAACACTGAAGCTTTCTTT
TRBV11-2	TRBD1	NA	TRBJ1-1	CASSPGTASEAFF	TGTGCCAGCAGCCCCGGGACAGCAAGTGAAGCTTTCTTT
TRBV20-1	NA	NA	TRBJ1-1	CSASDRIEAFF	TGCAGTGCTTCCGACAGAATTGAAGCTTTCTTT